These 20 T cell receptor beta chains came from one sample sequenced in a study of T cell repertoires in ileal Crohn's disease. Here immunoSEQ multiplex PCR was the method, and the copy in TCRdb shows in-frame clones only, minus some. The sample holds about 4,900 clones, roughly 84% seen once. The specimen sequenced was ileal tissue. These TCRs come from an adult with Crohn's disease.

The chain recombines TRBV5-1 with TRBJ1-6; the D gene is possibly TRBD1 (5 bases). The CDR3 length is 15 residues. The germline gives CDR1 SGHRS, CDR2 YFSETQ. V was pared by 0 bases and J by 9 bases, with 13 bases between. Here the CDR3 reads CASSLDQGHGSPLHF. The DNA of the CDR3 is TGCGCCAGCAGCTTGGACCAGGGTCATGGTTCACCCCTCCACTTT.

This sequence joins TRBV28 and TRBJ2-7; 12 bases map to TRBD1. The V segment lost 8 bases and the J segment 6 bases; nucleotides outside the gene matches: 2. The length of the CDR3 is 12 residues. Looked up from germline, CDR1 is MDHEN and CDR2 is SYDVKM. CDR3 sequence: CASRDRGREQYF. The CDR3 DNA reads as TGTGCCAGCCGGGACAGGGGGCGCGAGCAGTACTTC.

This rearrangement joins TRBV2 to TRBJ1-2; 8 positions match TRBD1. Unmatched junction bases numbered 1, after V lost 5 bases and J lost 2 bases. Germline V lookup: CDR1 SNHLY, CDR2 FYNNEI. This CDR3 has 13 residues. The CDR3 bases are TGTGCCAGCAGTTCAGGGGGCAACTATGGCTACACCTTC. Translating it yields CASSSGGNYGYTF.

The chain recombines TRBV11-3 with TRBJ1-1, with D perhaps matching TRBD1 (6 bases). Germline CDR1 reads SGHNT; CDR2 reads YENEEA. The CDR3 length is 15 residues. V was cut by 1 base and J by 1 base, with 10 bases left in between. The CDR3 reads CASSLGGQTNTEAFF. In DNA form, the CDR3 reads TGTGCCAGCAGCTTAGGGGGACAAACGAACACTGAAGCTTTCTTT.

Written as DNA, the CDR3 is TGTGCCAGCAGCCCCCGACCGGGAGAGACCCAGTACTTC. Amino acids: CASSPRPGETQYF. V gene TRBV7-3 combines with J gene TRBJ2-5; no definite D call. There are 13 residues in the CDR3. CDR1 is SGHTA, CDR2 FQGTGA, per germline. V dropped 5 bases and J dropped 4 bases, with 11 bases sitting between them.

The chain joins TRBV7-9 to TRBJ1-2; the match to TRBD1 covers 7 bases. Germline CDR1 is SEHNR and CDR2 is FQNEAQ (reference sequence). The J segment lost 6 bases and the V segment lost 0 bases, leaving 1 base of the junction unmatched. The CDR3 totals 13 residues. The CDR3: CASSLATGHGYTF. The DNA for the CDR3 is TGTGCCAGCAGCTTAGCGACAGGGCATGGCTACACCTTC.

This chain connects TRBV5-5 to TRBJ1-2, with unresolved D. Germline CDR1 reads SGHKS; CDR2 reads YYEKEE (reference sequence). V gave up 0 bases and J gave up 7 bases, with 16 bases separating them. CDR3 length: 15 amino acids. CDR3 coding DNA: TGTGCCAGCAGCTTGGTTCCGGGGTTTGCATTTGGCTACACCTTC. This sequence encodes CASSLVPGFAFGYTF.

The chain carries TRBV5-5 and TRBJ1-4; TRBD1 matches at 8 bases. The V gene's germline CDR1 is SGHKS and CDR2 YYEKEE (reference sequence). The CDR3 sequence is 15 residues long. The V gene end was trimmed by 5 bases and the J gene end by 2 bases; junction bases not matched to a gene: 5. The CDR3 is CASSQGAVTNEKLFF. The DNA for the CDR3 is TGTGCCAGCAGTCAGGGGGCGGTCACTAATGAAAAACTGTTTTTT. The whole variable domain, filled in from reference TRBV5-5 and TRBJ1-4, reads DAGVTQSPTHLIKTRGQQVTLRCSPISGHKSVSWYQQVLGQGPQFIFQYYEKEERGRGNFPDRFSARQFPNYSSELNVNALLLGDSALYLCASSQGAVTNEKLFFGSGTQLSVL.

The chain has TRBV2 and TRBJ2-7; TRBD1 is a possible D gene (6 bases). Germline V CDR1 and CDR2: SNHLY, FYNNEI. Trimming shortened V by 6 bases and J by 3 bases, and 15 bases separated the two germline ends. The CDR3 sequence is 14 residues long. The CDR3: CASSINRDNYEQYF. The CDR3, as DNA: TGTGCCAGCAGCATAAACCGGGACAACTACGAGCAGTACTTC.

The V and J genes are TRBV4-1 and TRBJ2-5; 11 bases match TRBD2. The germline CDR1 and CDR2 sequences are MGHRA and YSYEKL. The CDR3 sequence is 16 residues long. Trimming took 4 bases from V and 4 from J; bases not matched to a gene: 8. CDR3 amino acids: CASSPRLAGPGETQYF. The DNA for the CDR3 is TGCGCCAGCAGCCCACGACTAGCGGGGCCCGGAGAGACCCAGTACTTC.

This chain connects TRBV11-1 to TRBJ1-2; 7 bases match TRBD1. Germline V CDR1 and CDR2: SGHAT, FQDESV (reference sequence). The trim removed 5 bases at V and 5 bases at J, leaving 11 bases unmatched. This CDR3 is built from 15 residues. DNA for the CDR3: TGTGCCAGCAGCCCAGGGGGTCAGTCTGGATATGGCTACACCTTC. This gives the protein CASSPGGQSGYGYTF.

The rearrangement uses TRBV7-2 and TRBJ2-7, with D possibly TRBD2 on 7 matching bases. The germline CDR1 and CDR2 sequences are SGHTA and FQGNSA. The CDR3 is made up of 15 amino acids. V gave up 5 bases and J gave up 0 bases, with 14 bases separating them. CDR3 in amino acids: CASSQAGGPSYEQYF. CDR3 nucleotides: TGTGCCAGCAGCCAAGCCGGGGGGCCCTCCTACGAGCAGTACTTC.

This CDR3 is CASSPRTASTDTQYF. DNA for the CDR3: TGTGCCAGCAGCCCCAGGACAGCTAGCACAGATACGCAGTATTTT. The genes are TRBV9 and TRBJ2-3, with D maybe TRBD1 (6 bases). The CDR3 runs to 15 residues. Germline values: CDR1 SGDLS, CDR2 YYNGEE. The ends were cut back, 4 bases at V and 0 bases at J, with 12 bases in the middle. Supplemented by reference TRBV9 and TRBJ2-3, the full variable domain reads DSGVTQTPKHLITATGQRVTLRCSPRSGDLSVYWYQQSLDQGLQFLIQYYNGEERAKGNILERFSAQQFPDLHSELNLSSLELGDSALYFCASSPRTASTDTQYFGPGTRLTVL.

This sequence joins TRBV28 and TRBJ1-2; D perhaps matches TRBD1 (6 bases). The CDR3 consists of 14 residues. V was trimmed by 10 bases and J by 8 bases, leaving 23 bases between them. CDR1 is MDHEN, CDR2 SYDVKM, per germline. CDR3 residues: CATHSGQGIGGYTF. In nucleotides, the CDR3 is TGTGCCACCCATTCAGGGCAGGGGATAGGGGGCTACACCTTC.

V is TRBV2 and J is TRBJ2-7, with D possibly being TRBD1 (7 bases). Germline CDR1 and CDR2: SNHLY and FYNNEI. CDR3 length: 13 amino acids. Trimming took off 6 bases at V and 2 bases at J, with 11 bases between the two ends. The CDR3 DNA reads TGTGCCAGCAGGTCAGGGGGGCCCTACGAGCAGTACTTC. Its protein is CASRSGGPYEQYF.

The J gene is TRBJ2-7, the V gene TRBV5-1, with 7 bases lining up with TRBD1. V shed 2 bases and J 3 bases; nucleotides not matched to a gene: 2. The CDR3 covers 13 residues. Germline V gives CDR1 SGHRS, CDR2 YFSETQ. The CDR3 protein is CASSFYRGYEQYF. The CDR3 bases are TGCGCCAGCAGCTTCTACAGGGGCTACGAGCAGTACTTC. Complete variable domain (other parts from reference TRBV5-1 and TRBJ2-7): KAGVTQTPRYLIKTRGQQVTLSCSPISGHRSVSWYQQTPGQGLQFLFEYFSETQRNKGNFPGRFSGRQFSNSRSEMNVSTLELGDSALYLCASSFYRGYEQYFGPGTRLTVT.

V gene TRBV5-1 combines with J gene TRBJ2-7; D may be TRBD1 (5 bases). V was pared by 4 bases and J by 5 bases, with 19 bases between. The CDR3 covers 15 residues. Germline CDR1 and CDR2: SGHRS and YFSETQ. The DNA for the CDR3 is TGCGCCAGCAGCCCCGACGGACCCGTCAGGGACGAGCAGTACTTC. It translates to CASSPDGPVRDEQYF.

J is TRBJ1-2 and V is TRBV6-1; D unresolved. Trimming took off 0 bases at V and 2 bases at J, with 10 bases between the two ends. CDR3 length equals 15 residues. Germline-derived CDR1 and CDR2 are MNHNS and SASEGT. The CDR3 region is CASSEALQRNYGYTF. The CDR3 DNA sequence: TGTGCCAGCAGTGAAGCGCTTCAGCGGAACTATGGCTACACCTTC.

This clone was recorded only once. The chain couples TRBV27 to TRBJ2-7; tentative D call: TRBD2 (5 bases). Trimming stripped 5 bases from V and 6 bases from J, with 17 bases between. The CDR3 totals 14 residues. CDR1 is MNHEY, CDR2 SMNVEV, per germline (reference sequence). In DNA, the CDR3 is TGTGCCAGCAGTCCACAACAGCTGCGGGCCGAGCAGTACTTC. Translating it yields CASSPQQLRAEQYF.

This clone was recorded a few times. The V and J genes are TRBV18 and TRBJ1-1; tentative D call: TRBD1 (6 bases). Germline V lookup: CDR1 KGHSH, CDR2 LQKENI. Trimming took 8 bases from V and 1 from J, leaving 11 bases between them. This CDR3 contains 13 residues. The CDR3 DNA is TGTGCCAGCACCCGACAGGAGAACACTGAAGCTTTCTTT. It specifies CASTRQENTEAFF.